These T cell receptor beta chains were read from a single sample in a study of CD8+CD57+ T cells in acquired aplastic anemia. TCRdb independently ran MiXCR on the reads; one entry per CDR3 protein. This table holds 150,000 or so distinct CDR3 sequences, about 48% found once. Sequencing was done on a sample of sorted CD4+, CD8+, or CD8+CD57+ T cells (not recorded which) from PBMCs. These receptors all stem from a human donor with aplastic anemia. CDR3s include the opening cysteine and the closing phenylalanine or tryptophan. The D gene is left open where the match is weak. Clone size, where shown, is once, few, many, or a class for clones that have expanded.

CDR3: CATRAGLRDYTDTQYF
DNA: TGTGCCACCAGAGCGGGCCTCCGGGATTACACAGATACGCAGTATTTT
D: NA
size: NA
V: TRBV15
J: TRBJ2-3

CDR3: CSLQGSGLEGDNEQFF
DNA: TGCAGCCTACAGGGTTCGGGCCTCGAAGGTGACAATGAGCAGTTCTTC
D: NA
size: NA
V: TRBV29-1
J: TRBJ2-1

CDR3: CAISESGVRANTEAFF
DNA: TGTGCCATCAGTGAGTCGGGGGTTCGGGCGAACACTGAAGCTTTCTTT
D: NA
size: NA
V: TRBV10-3
J: TRBJ1-1

CDR3: CASSSLTQGSYNSPLHF
DNA: TGTGCCAGCAGCTCCCTTACACAGGGCTCCTATAATTCACCCCTCCACTTT
D: NA
size: NA
V: TRBV11-2
J: TRBJ1-6

CDR3: CASSLASGQAQYF
DNA: TGTGCCAGCAGCTTGGCTTCGGGACAGGCGCAGTATTTT
D: TRBD1
size: few
V: TRBV7-9
J: TRBJ2-3

CDR3: CASSDEGKGREETQYF
DNA: TGCGCCAGCAGTGACGAGGGGAAGGGGCGGGAAGAGACCCAGTACTTC
D: NA
size: NA
V: TRBV10-1
J: TRBJ2-5

CDR3: CASSLAQGGAQPQHF
DNA: TGTGCCAGCAGCTTAGCGCAGGGGGGAGCTCAGCCCCAGCATTTT
D: TRBD1
size: NA
V: TRBV7-2
J: TRBJ1-5

CDR3: CASRGGGQPYGYTF
DNA: TGTGCCAGCAGGGGAGGGGGACAGCCTTATGGCTACACCTTC
D: TRBD1
size: many
V: TRBV9
J: TRBJ1-2

CDR3: CASSARDSNQPQHF
DNA: TGTGCCAGCAGTGCCCGGGACAGCAATCAGCCCCAGCATTTT
D: NA
size: NA
V: TRBV27
J: TRBJ1-5

CDR3: CASSEAGGQRDTQYF
DNA: TGTGCCAGCAGTGAAGCGGGGGGGCAGAGAGATACGCAGTATTTT
D: NA
size: few
V: TRBV6-1
J: TRBJ2-3

CDR3: CASSDSPSGGNEQFF
DNA: TGTGCCAGCAGTGACTCGCCTAGCGGGGGGAATGAGCAGTTCTTC
D: TRBD2
size: many
V: TRBV6-4
J: TRBJ2-1

CDR3: CSAREPGSSYNEQFF
DNA: TGCAGTGCTAGAGAGCCGGGTAGCTCCTACAATGAGCAGTTCTTC
D: NA
size: many
V: TRBV20-1
J: TRBJ2-1

CDR3: CASARRGDSQPQHF
DNA: TGTGCCAGCGCCAGAAGAGGGGATTCTCAGCCCCAGCATTTT
D: NA
size: NA
V: TRBV25-1
J: TRBJ1-5

CDR3: CASSRHLQDRGREKLFF
DNA: TGTGCCAGCAGCCGCCATCTCCAGGACAGGGGGCGTGAAAAACTGTTTTTT
D: TRBD1
size: NA
V: TRBV6-1
J: TRBJ1-4

CDR3: CSAGQTGTPRRYGYTF
DNA: TGCAGTGCTGGACAGACAGGGACTCCCCGGCGCTATGGCTACACCTTC
D: TRBD1
size: NA
V: TRBV20-1
J: TRBJ1-2

CDR3: CATSPGGSNTEAFF
DNA: TGTGCCACCAGTCCGGGGGGTAGCAACACTGAAGCTTTCTTT
D: NA
size: NA
V: TRBV24-1
J: TRBJ1-1

CDR3: CASSYGINREAFF
DNA: TGTGCCAGCAGTTACGGGATTAACAGGGAAGCTTTCTTT
D: NA
size: many
V: TRBV6-5
J: TRBJ1-1

CDR3: CASRTGEATEAFF
DNA: TGTGCCAGTAGGACAGGGGAGGCCACTGAAGCTTTCTTT
D: TRBD1
size: NA
V: TRBV10-3
J: TRBJ1-1

CDR3: CASSYGGVDGYTF
DNA: TGTGCCAGCAGTTACGGGGGTGTGGATGGCTACACCTTC
D: NA
size: many
V: TRBV6-6
J: TRBJ1-2

CDR3: CASSNPVEGTQETQYF
DNA: TGTGCCAGCTCTAATCCCGTAGAGGGGACCCAAGAGACCCAGTACTTC
D: NA
size: many
V: TRBV14
J: TRBJ2-5

CDR3: CASSPGPPASDTQYF
DNA: TGTGCCAGCAGCCCCGGGCCCCCCGCCTCAGATACGCAGTATTTT
D: NA
size: NA
V: TRBV9
J: TRBJ2-3

CDR3: CAISGHEGSGGNEQFF
DNA: TGTGCCATCAGTGGCCATGAGGGGTCCGGTGGCAATGAGCAGTTCTTC
D: NA
size: NA
V: TRBV10-3
J: TRBJ2-1

CDR3: CSAARDRGLGSPLHF
DNA: TGCAGTGCTGCCCGGGACAGGGGGCTAGGTTCACCCCTCCACTTT
D: TRBD1
size: many
V: TRBV20-1
J: TRBJ1-6

CDR3: CSASSYEQYF
DNA: TGCAGTGCTAGTTCCTACGAGCAGTACTTC
D: NA
size: NA
V: TRBV20-1
J: TRBJ2-7

CDR3: CASSPDRATNEKLFF
DNA: TGTGCCAGCAGTCCCGACAGGGCAACTAATGAAAAACTGTTTTTT
D: TRBD1
size: few
V: TRBV2
J: TRBJ1-4

CDR3: CASSLADPSTDTQYF
DNA: TGTGCCAGCAGCTTGGCGGATCCTAGCACAGATACGCAGTATTTT
D: NA
size: many
V: TRBV5-4
J: TRBJ2-3

CDR3: CASSDWSGAAFF
DNA: TGCGCCAGCAGTGATTGGAGCGGGGCAGCTTTCTTT
D: NA
size: NA
V: TRBV10-1
J: TRBJ1-1

CDR3: CASSLIRGTEAFF
DNA: TGTGCCAGTAGCTTAATCAGGGGCACTGAAGCTTTCTTT
D: NA
size: NA
V: TRBV19
J: TRBJ1-1

CDR3: CASSDNQPQHF
DNA: TGTGCCAGCAGTGACAATCAGCCCCAGCATTTT
D: NA
size: NA
V: TRBV2
J: TRBJ1-5

CDR3: CASSGPPGANVLTF
DNA: TGCGCCAGCAGTGGACCCCCTGGGGCCAACGTCCTGACTTTC
D: NA
size: NA
V: TRBV10-2
J: TRBJ2-6

CDR3: CASSHVSGGGTQYF
DNA: TGCGCCAGCAGCCACGTCAGTGGGGGGGGGACCCAGTACTTC
D: TRBD2
size: once
V: TRBV4-1
J: TRBJ2-5

CDR3: CASTAGTGGTGELFF
DNA: TGTGCCAGCACCGCAGGCACAGGTGGGACCGGGGAGCTGTTTTTT
D: NA
size: NA
V: TRBV7-7
J: TRBJ2-2

CDR3: CSVDGRQGGHDEQFF
DNA: TGCAGCGTTGACGGTCGACAGGGGGGACACGATGAGCAGTTCTTC
D: TRBD1
size: NA
V: TRBV29-1
J: TRBJ2-1

CDR3: CASSLDQRNYGYTF
DNA: TGTGCCAGCAGCTTAGATCAACGGAACTATGGCTACACCTTC
D: NA
size: NA
V: TRBV11-2
J: TRBJ1-2

CDR3: CASSPFGQGSSTDTQYF
DNA: TGTGCCAGCAGCCCTTTCGGACAGGGGTCGAGCACAGATACGCAGTATTTT
D: TRBD1
size: many
V: TRBV5-6
J: TRBJ2-3

CDR3: CASSPQRGAPGHAFF
DNA: TGTGCCAGCAGCCCCCAGCGGGGGGCGCCTGGGCACGCTTTCTTT
D: NA
size: many
V: TRBV7-8
J: TRBJ1-1

CDR3: CASSLGASEQYF
DNA: TGTGCCAGCAGCTTAGGAGCGAGCGAGCAGTACTTC
D: NA
size: many
V: TRBV7-9
J: TRBJ2-7

CDR3: CASSLGRVGTEAFF
DNA: TGTGCCAGCAGCTTAGGACGGGTGGGGACTGAAGCTTTCTTT
D: NA
size: many
V: TRBV7-9
J: TRBJ1-1

CDR3: CTSRQNNYGYTF
DNA: TGTACCTCAAGACAGAATAACTATGGCTACACCTTC
D: NA
size: NA
V: TRBV2
J: TRBJ1-2

CDR3: CASSLLVYGGELFF
DNA: TGTGCCAGCAGCTTACTAGTGTACGGCGGGGAGCTGTTTTTT
D: NA
size: NA
V: TRBV7-9
J: TRBJ2-2

CDR3: CASSPRTGYEQYF
DNA: TGTGCCAGCAGCCCTCGGACAGGGTACGAGCAGTACTTC
D: TRBD1
size: many
V: TRBV7-9
J: TRBJ2-7

CDR3: CSSQDWGGWGYTF
DNA: TGCAGCAGCCAAGATTGGGGAGGGTGGGGCTACACCTTC
D: NA
size: NA
V: TRBV29-1
J: TRBJ1-2

CDR3: CATSQGVTGELFF
DNA: TGTGCCACTTCACAGGGAGTGACCGGGGAGCTGTTTTTT
D: NA
size: NA
V: TRBV2
J: TRBJ2-2

CDR3: CASSILGDRATGELFF
DNA: TGTGCCAGCAGTATCCTCGGGGACAGGGCCACCGGGGAGCTGTTTTTT
D: TRBD1
size: NA
V: TRBV2
J: TRBJ2-2

CDR3: CSALDRGTEAFF
DNA: TGCAGTGCTTTAGACAGGGGAACTGAAGCTTTCTTT
D: TRBD1
size: NA
V: TRBV20-1
J: TRBJ1-1

CDR3: CASSEYQRETQYF
DNA: TGTGCCAGCAGTGAGTACCAGCGGGAGACCCAGTACTTC
D: NA
size: NA
V: TRBV2
J: TRBJ2-5

CDR3: CSVEGGQGLGNTIYF
DNA: TGCAGCGTTGAAGGCGGACAGGGGTTAGGAAACACCATATATTTT
D: TRBD1
size: many
V: TRBV29-1
J: TRBJ1-3

CDR3: CASSRTDTYEQYF
DNA: TGTGCCAGCAGCCGTACTGATACCTACGAGCAGTACTTC
D: NA
size: NA
V: TRBV7-9
J: TRBJ2-7

CDR3: CAASRPNGTTNEKLFF
DNA: TGTGCCGCGAGTCGCCCGAACGGGACAACTAATGAAAAACTGTTTTTT
D: NA
size: many
V: TRBV10-3
J: TRBJ1-4

CDR3: CASSTPGQGNYNEQFF
DNA: TGCGCCAGCAGTACCCCGGGACAGGGAAACTACAATGAGCAGTTCTTC
D: TRBD1
size: NA
V: TRBV10-1
J: TRBJ2-1